Listed below are T cell receptor beta chains from one sample, sequenced in a study of CD8+ T cells in alopecia areata. Sequencing was performed with immunoSEQ multiplex PCR; in TCRdb, only in-frame clones are kept and a portion is missing. The sample yields about 210,000 clones, around three fifths seen once. The sample here was CD4+ T cells sorted from blood, taken at week 4, from a patient treated with tofacitinib. All receptors come from a human donor with alopecia areata. The CDR3 runs from the conserved cysteine through the conserved F or W. Fields, in order: clone size, V gene, CDR3 length, J gene, D gene, CDR3 protein, CDR3 DNA. D genes are given only for firm matches. Clone size is not always given. Where it is, it says once, few, many or a class for expanded clones.

>.|TRBV30|12|TRBJ2-5|.
CAWSRLGETQYF
TGTGCCTGGAGTCGACTAGGAGAGACCCAGTACTTC
>.|TRBV5-1|14|TRBJ2-7|TRBD2
CASSLSGGGYEQYF
TGCGCCAGCAGCTTGAGTGGCGGGGGCTACGAGCAGTACTTC
>.|TRBV7-2|14|TRBJ2-3|.
CASSRLGETDTQYF
TGTGCCAGCAGCCGCTTGGGGGAGACAGATACGCAGTATTTT
>.|TRBV6-1|15|TRBJ2-5|.
CASTVRGGYQETQYF
TGTGCCAGCACCGTAAGAGGAGGGTACCAAGAGACCCAGTACTTC
>few|TRBV30|14|TRBJ2-5|.
CAFSRTSAKETQYF
TGTGCCTTTTCTAGGACTTCTGCAAAAGAGACCCAGTACTTC
>.|TRBV29-1|13|TRBJ1-1|.
CSVEVGGNTEAFF
TGCAGCGTTGAGGTTGGGGGGAACACTGAAGCTTTCTTT
>.|TRBV5-1|13|TRBJ1-2|TRBD1
CASSQGQLYGYTF
TGCGCCAGCAGCCAGGGACAGCTCTATGGCTACACCTTC
>.|TRBV9|16|TRBJ2-1|TRBD2
CASSVTGGRSYNEQFF
TGTGCCAGCAGCGTAACGGGGGGGCGCTCCTACAATGAGCAGTTCTTC
>.|TRBV7-9|13|TRBJ1-5|.
CASSLVLGQPQHF
TGTGCCAGCAGCTTAGTACTAGGTCAGCCCCAGCATTTT
>few|TRBV7-9|13|TRBJ1-1|.
CASSSDLGAEAFF
TGTGCCAGCAGCTCAGACCTGGGGGCTGAAGCTTTCTTT
>.|TRBV6-5|16|TRBJ1-5|TRBD1
CASSSWTGGFNQPQHF
TGTGCCAGCAGTTCGTGGACAGGGGGCTTCAATCAGCCCCAGCATTTT
>once|TRBV4-3|16|TRBJ1-2|TRBD1
CASSQNLGGQGAGYTF
TGCGCCAGCAGCCAGAATTTAGGAGGCCAGGGGGCCGGCTACACCTTC
>.|TRBV7-2|14|TRBJ2-1|.
CASSFNRGRGEQFF
TGTGCCAGCAGCTTTAACAGGGGGAGGGGTGAGCAGTTCTTC
>.|TRBV4-2|13|TRBJ1-5|.
CASSQDMHQPQHF
TGTGCCAGCAGCCAAGATATGCATCAGCCCCAGCATTTT
>few|TRBV29-1|13|TRBJ1-1|.
CSVGAVIGGEAFF
TGCAGCGTTGGAGCGGTCATCGGGGGTGAAGCTTTCTTT
>few|TRBV4-2|15|TRBJ1-1|TRBD1
CASSQGQGANTEAFF
TGTGCCAGCAGCCAAGGACAGGGGGCGAACACTGAAGCTTTCTTT
>.|TRBV2|15|TRBJ1-6|TRBD1
CASSVDRAGNSPLHF
TGTGCCAGCAGTGTAGACAGGGCAGGGAATTCACCCCTCCACTTT
>few|TRBV29-1|16|TRBJ1-2|.
CSVQGPAGTDSYGYTF
TGCAGCGTTCAAGGGCCGGCGGGGACGGACTCCTATGGCTACACCTTC